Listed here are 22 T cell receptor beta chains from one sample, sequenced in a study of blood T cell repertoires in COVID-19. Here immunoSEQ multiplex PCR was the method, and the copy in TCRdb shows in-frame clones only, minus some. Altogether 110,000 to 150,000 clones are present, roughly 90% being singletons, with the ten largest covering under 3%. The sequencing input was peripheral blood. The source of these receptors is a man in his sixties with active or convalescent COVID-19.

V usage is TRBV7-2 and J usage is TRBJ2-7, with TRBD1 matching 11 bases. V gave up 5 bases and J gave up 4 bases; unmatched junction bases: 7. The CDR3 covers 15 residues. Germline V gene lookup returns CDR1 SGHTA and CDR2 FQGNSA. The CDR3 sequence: CASSSRTGGSYEQYF. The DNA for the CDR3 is TGTGCCAGCAGCAGCCGGACAGGGGGCTCTTACGAGCAGTACTTC. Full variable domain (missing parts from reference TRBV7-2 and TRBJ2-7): GAGVSQSPSNKVTEKGKDVELRCDPISGHTALYWYRQSLGQGLEFLIYFQGNSAPDKSGLPSDRFSAERTGGSVSTLTIQRTQQEDSAVYLCASSSRTGGSYEQYFGPGTRLTVT.

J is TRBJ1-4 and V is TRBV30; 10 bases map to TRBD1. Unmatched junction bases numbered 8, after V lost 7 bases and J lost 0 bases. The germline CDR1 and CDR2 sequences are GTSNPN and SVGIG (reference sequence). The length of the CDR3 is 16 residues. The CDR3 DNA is TGTGCCTTCGGGACAGGGGCATTTGCAACTAATGAAAAACTGTTTTTT. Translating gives CAFGTGAFATNEKLFF.

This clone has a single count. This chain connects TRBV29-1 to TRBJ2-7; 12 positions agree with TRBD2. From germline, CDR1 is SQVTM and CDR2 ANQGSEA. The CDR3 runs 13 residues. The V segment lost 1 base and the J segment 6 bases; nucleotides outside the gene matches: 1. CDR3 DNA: TGCAGCGTTGAAGGGACTAGCGGGACCGAGCAGTACTTC. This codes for CSVEGTSGTEQYF.

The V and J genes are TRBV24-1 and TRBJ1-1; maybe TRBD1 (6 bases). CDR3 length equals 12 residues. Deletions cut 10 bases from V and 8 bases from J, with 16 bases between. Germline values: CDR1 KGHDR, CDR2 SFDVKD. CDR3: CATIGQTGEAFF. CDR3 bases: TGTGCCACGATTGGACAGACCGGAGAAGCTTTCTTT.

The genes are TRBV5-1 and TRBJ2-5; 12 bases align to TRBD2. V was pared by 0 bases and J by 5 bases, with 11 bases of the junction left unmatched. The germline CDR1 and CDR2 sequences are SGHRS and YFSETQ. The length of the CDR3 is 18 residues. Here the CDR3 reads CASSLAASGGARSETQYF. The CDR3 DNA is TGCGCCAGCAGCTTGGCGGCTAGCGGGGGGGCCCGTAGCGAGACCCAGTACTTC.

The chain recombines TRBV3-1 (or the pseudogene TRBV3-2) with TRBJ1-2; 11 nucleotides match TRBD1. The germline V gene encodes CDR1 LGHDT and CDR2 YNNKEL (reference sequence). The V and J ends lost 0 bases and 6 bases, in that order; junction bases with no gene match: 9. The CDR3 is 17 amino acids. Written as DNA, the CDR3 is TGTGCCAGCAGCCAAGAAAGGAAGGACAGGGGGCATGATGGCTACACCTTC. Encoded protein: CASSQERKDRGHDGYTF.

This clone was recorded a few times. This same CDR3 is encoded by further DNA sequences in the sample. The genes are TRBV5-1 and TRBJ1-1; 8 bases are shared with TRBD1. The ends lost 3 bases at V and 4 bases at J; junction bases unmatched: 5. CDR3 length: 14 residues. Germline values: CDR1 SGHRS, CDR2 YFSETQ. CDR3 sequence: CASSSQGGGTEAFF. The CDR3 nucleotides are TGCGCCAGCAGCTCACAGGGGGGCGGCACTGAAGCTTTCTTT.

The CDR3, as DNA: TGTGCCACCAGCAGAGAAACAGGGCTCTACTATGGCTACACCTTC. It translates to CATSRETGLYYGYTF. J is TRBJ1-2 and V is TRBV15; D may be TRBD1 (6 bases). CDR1 is LNHNV, CDR2 YYDKDF, per germline (reference sequence). The CDR3 has 15 residues. Trimming pared 0 bases from V and 3 bases from J, leaving 11 bases between. Using reference TRBV15 and TRBJ1-2 for the parts outside the CDR3, the full variable domain is DAMVIQNPRYQVTQFGKPVTLSCSQTLNHNVMYWYQQKSSQAPKLLFHYYDKDFNNEADTPDNFQSRRPNTSFCFLDIRSPGLGDTAMYLCATSRETGLYYGYTFGSGTRLTVV.

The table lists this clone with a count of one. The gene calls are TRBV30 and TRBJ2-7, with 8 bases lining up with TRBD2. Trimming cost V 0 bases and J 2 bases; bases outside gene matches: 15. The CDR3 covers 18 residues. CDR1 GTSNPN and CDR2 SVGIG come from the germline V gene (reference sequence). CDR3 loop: CAWSVNPPRGVLTYEQYF. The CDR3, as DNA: TGTGCCTGGAGTGTGAATCCCCCGCGGGGGGTCCTAACCTACGAGCAGTACTTC.

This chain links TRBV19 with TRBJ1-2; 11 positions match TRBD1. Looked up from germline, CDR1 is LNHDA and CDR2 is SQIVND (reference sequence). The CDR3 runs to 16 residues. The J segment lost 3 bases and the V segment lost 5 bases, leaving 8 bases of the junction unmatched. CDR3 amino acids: CASSPRRDRGDYGYTF. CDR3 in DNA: TGTGCCAGTAGTCCTCGTAGGGACAGGGGGGACTATGGCTACACCTTC. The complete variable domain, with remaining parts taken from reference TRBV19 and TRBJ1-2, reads DGGITQSPKYLFRKEGQNVTLSCEQNLNHDAMYWYRQDPGQGLRLIYYSQIVNDFQKGDIAEGYSVSREKKESFPLTVTSAQKNPTAFYLCASSPRRDRGDYGYTFGSGTRLTVV.

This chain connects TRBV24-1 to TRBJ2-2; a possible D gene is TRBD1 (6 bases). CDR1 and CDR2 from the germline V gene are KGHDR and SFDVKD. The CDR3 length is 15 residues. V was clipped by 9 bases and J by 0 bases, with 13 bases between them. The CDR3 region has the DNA TGTGCCACCGAATCAGGACAGACGAACACCGGGGAGCTGTTTTTT. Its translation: CATESGQTNTGELFF.

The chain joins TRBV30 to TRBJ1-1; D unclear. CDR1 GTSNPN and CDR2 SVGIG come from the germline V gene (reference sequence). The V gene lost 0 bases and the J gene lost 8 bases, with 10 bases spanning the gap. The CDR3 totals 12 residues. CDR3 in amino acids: CAWSVSQSEAFF. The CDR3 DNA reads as TGTGCCTGGAGTGTATCACAGTCAGAAGCTTTCTTT.

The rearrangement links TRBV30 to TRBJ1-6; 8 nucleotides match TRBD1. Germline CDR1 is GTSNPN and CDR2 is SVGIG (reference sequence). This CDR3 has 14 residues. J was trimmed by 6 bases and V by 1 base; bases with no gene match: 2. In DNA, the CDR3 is TGTGCCTGGAGTGGACAGGGGTTTAATTCACCCCTCCACTTT. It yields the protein CAWSGQGFNSPLHF.

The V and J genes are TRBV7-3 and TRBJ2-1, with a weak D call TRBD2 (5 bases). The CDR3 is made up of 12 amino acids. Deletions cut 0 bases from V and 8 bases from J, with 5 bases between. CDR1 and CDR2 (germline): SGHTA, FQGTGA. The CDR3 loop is CASSLTRDEQFF. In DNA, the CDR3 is TGTGCCAGCAGCTTAACGAGGGATGAGCAGTTCTTC.

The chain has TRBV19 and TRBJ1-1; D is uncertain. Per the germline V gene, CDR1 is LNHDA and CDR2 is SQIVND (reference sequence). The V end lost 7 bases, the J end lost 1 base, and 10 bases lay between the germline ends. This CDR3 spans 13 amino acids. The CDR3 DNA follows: TGTGCCAGTACTAAGAAGCCGAACACTGAAGCTTTCTTT. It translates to CASTKKPNTEAFF. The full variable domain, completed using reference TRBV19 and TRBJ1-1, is DGGITQSPKYLFRKEGQNVTLSCEQNLNHDAMYWYRQDPGQGLRLIYYSQIVNDFQKGDIAEGYSVSREKKESFPLTVTSAQKNPTAFYLCASTKKPNTEAFFGQGTRLTVV.

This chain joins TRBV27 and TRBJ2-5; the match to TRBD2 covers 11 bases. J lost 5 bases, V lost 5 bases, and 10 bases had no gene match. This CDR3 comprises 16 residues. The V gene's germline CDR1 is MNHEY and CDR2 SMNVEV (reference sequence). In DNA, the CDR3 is TGTGCCAGCAGTAAAAGACTAGCGGGATCCCTGGAGACCCAGTACTTC. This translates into CASSKRLAGSLETQYF.

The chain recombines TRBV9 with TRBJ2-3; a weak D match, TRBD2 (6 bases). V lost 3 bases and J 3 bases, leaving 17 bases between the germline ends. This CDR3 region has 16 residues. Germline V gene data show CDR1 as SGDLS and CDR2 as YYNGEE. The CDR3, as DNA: TGTGCCAGCAGCGCCTACGGGACTCCGGGGACAGATACGCAGTATTTT. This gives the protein CASSAYGTPGTDTQYF. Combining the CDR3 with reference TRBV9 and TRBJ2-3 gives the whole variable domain DSGVTQTPKHLITATGQRVTLRCSPRSGDLSVYWYQQSLDQGLQFLIQYYNGEERAKGNILERFSAQQFPDLHSELNLSSLELGDSALYFCASSAYGTPGTDTQYFGPGTRLTVL.

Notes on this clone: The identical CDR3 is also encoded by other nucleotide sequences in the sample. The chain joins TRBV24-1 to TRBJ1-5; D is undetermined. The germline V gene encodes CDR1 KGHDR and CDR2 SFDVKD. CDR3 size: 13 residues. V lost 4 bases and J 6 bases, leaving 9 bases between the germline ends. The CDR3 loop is CATSDRRGQPQHF. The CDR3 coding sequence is TGTGCCACCAGTGACCGGCGGGGTCAGCCCCAGCATTTT.

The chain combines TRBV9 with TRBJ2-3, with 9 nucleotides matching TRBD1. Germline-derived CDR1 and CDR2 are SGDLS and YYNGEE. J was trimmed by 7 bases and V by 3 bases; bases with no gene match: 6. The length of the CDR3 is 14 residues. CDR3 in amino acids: CASSGGTGPNTQYF. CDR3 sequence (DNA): TGTGCCAGCAGCGGGGGGACAGGGCCCAATACGCAGTATTTT.

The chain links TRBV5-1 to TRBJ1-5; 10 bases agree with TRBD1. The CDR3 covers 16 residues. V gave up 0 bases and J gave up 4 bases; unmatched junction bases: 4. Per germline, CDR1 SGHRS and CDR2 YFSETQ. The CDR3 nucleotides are TGCGCCAGCAGCTTGGGGACGGACAGGGGGAATCAGCCCCAGCATTTT. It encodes CASSLGTDRGNQPQHF. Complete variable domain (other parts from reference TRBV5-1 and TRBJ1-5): KAGVTQTPRYLIKTRGQQVTLSCSPISGHRSVSWYQQTPGQGLQFLFEYFSETQRNKGNFPGRFSGRQFSNSRSEMNVSTLELGDSALYLCASSLGTDRGNQPQHFGDGTRLSIL.

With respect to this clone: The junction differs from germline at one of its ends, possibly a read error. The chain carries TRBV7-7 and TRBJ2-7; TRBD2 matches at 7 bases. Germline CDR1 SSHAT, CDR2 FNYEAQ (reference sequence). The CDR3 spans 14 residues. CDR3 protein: CASSPNSGSIEQYF. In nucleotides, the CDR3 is TGTGCTAGCAGCCCAAATAGCGGGTCGATCGAGCAGTACTTC.

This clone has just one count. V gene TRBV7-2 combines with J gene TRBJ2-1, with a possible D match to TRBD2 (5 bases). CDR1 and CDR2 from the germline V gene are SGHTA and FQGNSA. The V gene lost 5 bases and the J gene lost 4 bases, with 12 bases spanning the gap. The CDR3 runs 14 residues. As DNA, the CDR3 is TGTGCCAGCAGCCCCGGACTCGATTACAATGAGCAGTTCTTC. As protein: CASSPGLDYNEQFF.